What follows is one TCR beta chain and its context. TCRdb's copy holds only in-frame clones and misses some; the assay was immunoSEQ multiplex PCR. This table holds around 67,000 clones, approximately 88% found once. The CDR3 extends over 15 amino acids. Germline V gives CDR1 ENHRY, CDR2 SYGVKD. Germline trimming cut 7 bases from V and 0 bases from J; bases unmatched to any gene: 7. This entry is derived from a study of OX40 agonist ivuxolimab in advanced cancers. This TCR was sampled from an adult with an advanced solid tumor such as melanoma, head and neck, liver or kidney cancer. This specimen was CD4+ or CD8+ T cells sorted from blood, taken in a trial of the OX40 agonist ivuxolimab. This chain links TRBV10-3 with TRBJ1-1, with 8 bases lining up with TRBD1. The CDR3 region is CAITKGQGMNTEAFF. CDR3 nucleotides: TGTGCCATCACCAAAGGACAGGGAATGAACACTGAAGCTTTCTTT.